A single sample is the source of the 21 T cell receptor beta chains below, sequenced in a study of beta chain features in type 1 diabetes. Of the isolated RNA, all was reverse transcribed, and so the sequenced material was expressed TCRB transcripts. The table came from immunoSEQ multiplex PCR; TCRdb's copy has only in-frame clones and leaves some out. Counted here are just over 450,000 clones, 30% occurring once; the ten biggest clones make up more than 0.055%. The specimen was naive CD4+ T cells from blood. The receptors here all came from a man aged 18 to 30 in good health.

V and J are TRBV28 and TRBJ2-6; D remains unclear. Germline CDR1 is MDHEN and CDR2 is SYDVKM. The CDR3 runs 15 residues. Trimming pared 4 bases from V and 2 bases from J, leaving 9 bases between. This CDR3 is CASSYWGPGANVLTF. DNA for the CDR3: TGTGCCAGCAGTTACTGGGGTCCTGGGGCCAACGTCCTGACTTTC.

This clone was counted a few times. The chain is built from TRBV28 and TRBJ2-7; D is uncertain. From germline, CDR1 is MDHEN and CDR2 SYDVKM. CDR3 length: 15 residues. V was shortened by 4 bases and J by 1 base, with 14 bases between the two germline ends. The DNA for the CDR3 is TGTGCCAGCAGTTCTAGAGGATCGGTTTCCTACGAGCAGTACTTC. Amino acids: CASSSRGSVSYEQYF.

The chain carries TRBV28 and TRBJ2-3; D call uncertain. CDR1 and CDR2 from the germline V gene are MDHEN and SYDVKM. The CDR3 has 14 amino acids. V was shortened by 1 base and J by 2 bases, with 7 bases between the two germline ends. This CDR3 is CASSLSPPTDTQYF. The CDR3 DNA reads TGTGCCAGCAGTTTATCCCCGCCCACAGATACGCAGTATTTT. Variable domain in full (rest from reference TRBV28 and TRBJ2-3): DVKVTQSSRYLVKRTGEKVFLECVQDMDHENMFWYRQDPGLGLRLIYFSYDVKMKEKGDIPEGYSVSREKKERFSLILESASTNQTSMYLCASSLSPPTDTQYFGPGTRLTVL.

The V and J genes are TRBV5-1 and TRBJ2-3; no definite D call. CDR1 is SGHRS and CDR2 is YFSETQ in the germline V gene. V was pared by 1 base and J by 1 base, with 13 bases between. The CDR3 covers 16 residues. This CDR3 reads CASSLWVDDGTDTQYF. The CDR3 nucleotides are TGCGCCAGCAGCTTGTGGGTAGATGACGGCACAGATACGCAGTATTTT. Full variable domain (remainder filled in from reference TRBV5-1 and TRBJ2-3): KAGVTQTPRYLIKTRGQQVTLSCSPISGHRSVSWYQQTPGQGLQFLFEYFSETQRNKGNFPGRFSGRQFSNSRSEMNVSTLELGDSALYLCASSLWVDDGTDTQYFGPGTRLTVL.

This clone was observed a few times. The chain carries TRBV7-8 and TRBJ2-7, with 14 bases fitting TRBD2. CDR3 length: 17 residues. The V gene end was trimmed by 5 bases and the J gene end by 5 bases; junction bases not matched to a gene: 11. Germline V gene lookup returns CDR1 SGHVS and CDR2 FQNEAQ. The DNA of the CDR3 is TGTGCCAGCAGCATTCCCATGGGACTAGCGGGAGCCAACGAGCAGTACTTC. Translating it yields CASSIPMGLAGANEQYF.

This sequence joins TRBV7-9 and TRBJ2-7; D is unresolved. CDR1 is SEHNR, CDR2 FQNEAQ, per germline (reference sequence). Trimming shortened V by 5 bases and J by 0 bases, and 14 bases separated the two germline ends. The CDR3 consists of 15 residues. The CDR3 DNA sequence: TGTGCCAGCAGCCCTGAGCCCGGCTCCTCCTACGAGCAGTACTTC. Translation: CASSPEPGSSYEQYF.

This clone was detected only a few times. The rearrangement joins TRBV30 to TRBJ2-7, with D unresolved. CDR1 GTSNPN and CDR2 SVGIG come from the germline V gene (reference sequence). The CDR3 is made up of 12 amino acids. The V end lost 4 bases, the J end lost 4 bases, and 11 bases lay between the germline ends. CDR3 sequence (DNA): TGTGCCTGGAATGTGGGATCTTACGAGCAGTACTTC. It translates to CAWNVGSYEQYF.

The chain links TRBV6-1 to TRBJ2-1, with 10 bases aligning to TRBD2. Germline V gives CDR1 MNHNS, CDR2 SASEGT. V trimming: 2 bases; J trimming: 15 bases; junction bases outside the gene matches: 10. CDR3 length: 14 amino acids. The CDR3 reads CASSEIPGTSVPFF. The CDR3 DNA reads TGTGCCAGCAGTGAAATACCCGGGACTAGCGTACCGTTCTTC.

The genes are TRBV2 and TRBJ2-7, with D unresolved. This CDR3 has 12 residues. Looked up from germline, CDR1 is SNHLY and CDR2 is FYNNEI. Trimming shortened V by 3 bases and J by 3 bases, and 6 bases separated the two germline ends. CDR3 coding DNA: TGTGCCAGCAGTGATAACGGCTACGAGCAGTACTTC. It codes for CASSDNGYEQYF.

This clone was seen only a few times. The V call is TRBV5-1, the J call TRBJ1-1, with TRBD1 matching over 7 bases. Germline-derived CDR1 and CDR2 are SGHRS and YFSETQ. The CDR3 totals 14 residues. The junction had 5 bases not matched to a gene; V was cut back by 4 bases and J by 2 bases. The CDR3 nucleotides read TGCGCCAGCAGCACGACAGGGTTTAACACTGAAGCTTTCTTT. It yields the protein CASSTTGFNTEAFF.

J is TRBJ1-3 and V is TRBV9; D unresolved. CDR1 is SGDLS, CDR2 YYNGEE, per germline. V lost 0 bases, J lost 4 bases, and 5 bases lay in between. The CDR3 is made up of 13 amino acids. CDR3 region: CASSVGTGNTIYF. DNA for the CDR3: TGTGCCAGCAGCGTAGGCACCGGAAACACCATATATTTT.

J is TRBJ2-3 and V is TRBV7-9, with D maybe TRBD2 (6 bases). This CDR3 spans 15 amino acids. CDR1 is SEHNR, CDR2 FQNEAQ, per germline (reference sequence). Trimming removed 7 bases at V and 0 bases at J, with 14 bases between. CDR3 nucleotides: TGTGCCAGCATAGCGGTCGAGACGAGCACAGATACGCAGTATTTT. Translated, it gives CASIAVETSTDTQYF.

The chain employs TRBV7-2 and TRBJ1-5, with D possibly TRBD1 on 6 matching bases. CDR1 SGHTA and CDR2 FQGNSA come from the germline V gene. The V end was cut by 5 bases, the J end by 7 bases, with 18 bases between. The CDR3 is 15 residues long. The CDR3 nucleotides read TGTGCCAGCAGCCTAATGAGGGGGTATGAACAGCCCCAGCATTTT. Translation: CASSLMRGYEQPQHF.

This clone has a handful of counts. CDR3 region: CASSLAGGPLQFF. The CDR3 coding sequence is TGTGCCAGCAGCCTAGCGGGAGGGCCCCTGCAGTTCTTC. V is TRBV14 and J is TRBJ2-1; 11 bases fit TRBD2. The CDR3 has 13 residues. Germline V gene sequence: CDR1 SGHDN, CDR2 FVKESK. V lost 4 bases and J lost 12; bases outside the gene matches: 5.

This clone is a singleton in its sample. The CDR3 coding sequence is TGTGCCAGTAGTATAGACCCCTACAATGAGCAGTTCTTC. Protein sequence: CASSIDPYNEQFF. The rearrangement uses TRBV19 and TRBJ2-1; D remains unclear. CDR1 and CDR2 from the germline V gene are LNHDA and SQIVND (reference sequence). The CDR3 totals 13 residues. Trimming stripped 0 bases from V and 2 bases from J, with 2 bases between.

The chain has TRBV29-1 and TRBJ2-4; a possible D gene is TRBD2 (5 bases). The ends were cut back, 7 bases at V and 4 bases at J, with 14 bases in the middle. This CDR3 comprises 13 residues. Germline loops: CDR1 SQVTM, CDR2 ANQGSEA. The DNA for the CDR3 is TGCAGCGCCAGAGGGCAAACAAAAAACATTCAGTACTTC. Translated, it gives CSARGQTKNIQYF.

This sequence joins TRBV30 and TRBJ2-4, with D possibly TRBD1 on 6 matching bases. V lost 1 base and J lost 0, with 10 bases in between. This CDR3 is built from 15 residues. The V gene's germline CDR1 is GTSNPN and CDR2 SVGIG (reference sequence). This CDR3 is CAWSAGQLAKNIQYF. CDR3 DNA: TGTGCCTGGAGTGCCGGACAGCTAGCCAAAAACATTCAGTACTTC.

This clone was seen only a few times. In DNA, the CDR3 is TGCAGCGTTGCACTAGCGGGAAACTACGAGCAGTACTTC. Its translation: CSVALAGNYEQYF. The rearrangement links TRBV29-1 to TRBJ2-7; 10 bases are a match to TRBD2. Per germline, CDR1 SQVTM and CDR2 ANQGSEA. V lost 4 bases, J lost 3 bases, and 3 bases stayed unmatched. This CDR3 region has 13 residues.

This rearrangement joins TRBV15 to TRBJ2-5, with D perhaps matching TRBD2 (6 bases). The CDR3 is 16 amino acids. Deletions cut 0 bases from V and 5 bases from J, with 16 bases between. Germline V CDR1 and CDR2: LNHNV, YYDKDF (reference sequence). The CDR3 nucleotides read TGTGCCACCAGCAGAGATCTCGCGGGAAACGTGGAGACCCAGTACTTC. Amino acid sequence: CATSRDLAGNVETQYF.

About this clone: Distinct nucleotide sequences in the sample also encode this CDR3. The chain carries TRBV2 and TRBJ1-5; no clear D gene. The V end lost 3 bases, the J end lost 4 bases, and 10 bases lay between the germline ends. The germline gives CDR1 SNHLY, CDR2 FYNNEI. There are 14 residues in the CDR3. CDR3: CASSDRVGNQPQHF. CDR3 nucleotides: TGTGCCAGCAGTGATCGGGTTGGGAATCAGCCCCAGCATTTT. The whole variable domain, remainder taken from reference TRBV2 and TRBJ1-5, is EPEVTQTPSHQVTQMGQEVILRCVPISNHLYFYWYRQILGQKVEFLVSFYNNEISEKSEIFDDQFSVERPDGSNFTLKIRSTKLEDSAMYFCASSDRVGNQPQHFGDGTRLSIL.

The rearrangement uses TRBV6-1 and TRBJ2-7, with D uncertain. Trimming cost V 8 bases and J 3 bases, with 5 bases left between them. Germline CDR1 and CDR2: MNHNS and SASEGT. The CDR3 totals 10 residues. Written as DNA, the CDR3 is TGTGCCAGCGGTCACTACGAGCAGTACTTC. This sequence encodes CASGHYEQYF.